The clone carrying this T cell receptor beta chain was detected once. Study processing details: Reference gene primer amplification gave estimated nucleated cell counts. Generated by immunoSEQ multiplex PCR, the TCRdb table keeps only in-frame clones and is missing some. V and J calls and clone size are as listed in that table; D and trimming were resolved from the DNA. The sample yields roughly 250,000 clones, roughly 84% seen once. The sample belongs to a study of blood T cell repertoires in COVID-19. Study as a whole: Spain, Italy and the United States supplied samples that represented acute and convalescent COVID-19. From T cells, B-cell-depleted T cells, or PBMCs came the material, which was cDNA or gDNA.

CDR1 and CDR2 from the germline V gene are KGHSH and LQKENI. With 2 bases removed from V and 5 bases from J, the gap between germline ends came to 7 bases. This CDR3 is built from 13 residues. The clonotype originates from a woman in her thirties or forties with active or convalescent COVID-19. V gene TRBV18 combines with J gene TRBJ2-1; D gene uncertain. Sequences were obtained from peripheral blood. The CDR3 protein is CASSPVSDNEQFF. Written as DNA, the CDR3 is TGTGCCAGCTCACCAGTTTCCGACAATGAGCAGTTCTTC.